The 5 T cell receptor beta chains below were found in one sample sequenced in a study of CD8+ T cells in alopecia areata. Investigators isolated RNA and reverse transcribed it into cDNA to act as the sequencing template. The protocol was immunoSEQ multiplex PCR, while the TCRdb copy is restricted to in-frame clones and leaves out a portion. The data hold approximately 42,000 clones, with about two thirds observed a single time. Specified treatment: oral pan-JAK inhibitor, 5-10 mg twice daily. The specimen comprised CD8+ T cells sorted from blood, sampled at week 4, from a patient treated with tofacitinib. These receptors were taken from a human donor with alopecia areata.

This chain uses TRBV30 with TRBJ1-1, with D unresolved. The CDR3 is made up of 12 amino acids. V shed 4 bases and J shed 0 bases, with 6 bases lying between them. CDR1 is GTSNPN, CDR2 SVGIG, per germline (reference sequence). CDR3 amino acids: CAWKPMNTEAFF. Written as DNA, the CDR3 is TGTGCCTGGAAACCCATGAACACTGAAGCTTTCTTT.

The J gene is TRBJ2-6, the V gene TRBV29-1; D not certain. The germline V gene has CDR1 SQVTM and CDR2 ANQGSEA. This CDR3 has 15 amino acids. V was clipped by 0 bases and J by 0 bases, with 6 bases between them. DNA of the CDR3: TGCAGCGTTGAAGATCAGTTCTCTGGGGCCAACGTCCTGACTTTC. Amino acid sequence: CSVEDQFSGANVLTF.

The CDR3 loop reads CAWSAYGGNEAFF. In DNA, the CDR3 is TGTGCCTGGAGTGCGTACGGGGGGAATGAAGCTTTCTTT. J is TRBJ1-1 and V is TRBV30, with a possible D match to TRBD1 (5 bases). V lost 1 base to trimming and J lost 7 bases, with 13 bases between them. From germline, CDR1 is GTSNPN and CDR2 SVGIG (reference sequence). There are 13 residues in the CDR3.

This clone showed up just once. CDR3 in DNA: TGTGCCAGCAGCGCGTCGGTTCTCGGGGGGCGAGAGACCCAGTACTTC. This gives the protein CASSASVLGGRETQYF. The rearrangement links TRBV13 to TRBJ2-5; possible D gene TRBD2, 7 bases. Germline CDR1 and CDR2: PRHDT and FYEKMQ (reference sequence). The CDR3 loop spans 16 amino acids. V was trimmed by 5 bases and J by 4 bases, leaving 20 bases between them. The full variable domain, its missing parts supplied by reference TRBV13 and TRBJ2-5, is AAGVIQSPRHLIKEKRETATLKCYPIPRHDTVYWYQQGPGQDPQFLISFYEKMQSDKGSIPDRFSAQQFSDYHSELNMSSLELGDSALYFCASSASVLGGRETQYFGPGTRLLVL.

The V call is TRBV4-1, the J call TRBJ2-1; 8 bases are a match to TRBD2. Germline trimming cut 6 bases from V and 6 bases from J; bases unmatched to any gene: 10. CDR1 MGHRA and CDR2 YSYEKL come from the germline V gene. The CDR3 spans 15 residues. This chain's CDR3 is CASRPTTSGRNEQFF. CDR3 nucleotides: TGCGCCAGCAGACCGACTACTAGCGGTCGCAATGAGCAGTTCTTC.